Reported below is one T cell receptor beta chain. Its antigen is as yet unknown. The sample belongs to a study of Ad26.COV2.S vaccination and SARS-CoV-2 variants. Per the germline V gene, CDR1 is SQVTM and CDR2 is ANQGSEA. This CDR3 is 15 amino acids long. V shed 3 bases and J shed 2 bases, with 15 bases lying between them. Data came from immunoSEQ multiplex PCR; TCRdb stores just in-frame clones and leaves some out. The profile shows nearly 95,000 clones, more than 65% of them singletons. Study-level points and caveats: Vaccinees displayed broader spike-specific TCR repertoires than placebo recipients. Measures of TCR breadth and depth may have fallen short of total T cell responses.

The V gene is TRBV29-1, the J gene TRBJ2-3; unclear D gene. This specimen was peripheral blood, taken after recovery from COVID-19. This TCR was sampled from a human donor who had recovered from COVID-19. CDR3 sequence reads: CSVDLTLASTDTQYF. For the CDR3, the DNA is TGCAGCGTTGATTTAACCTTAGCCTCCACAGATACGCAGTATTTT.